The rows below give T cell receptor beta chains drawn from one sample of a study of blood T cell repertoires in COVID-19. Using immunoSEQ multiplex PCR, the repertoire was profiled, and TCRdb retains in-frame clones only, with some absent. The repertoire holds 110,000 or so clones, roughly 82% seen once, with roughly 8% in the top ten. Material: peripheral blood. The receptors originated from a middle-aged woman with acute or convalescent COVID-19. CDR3s include the opening cysteine and the closing phenylalanine or tryptophan. A D gene is named only where the DNA matches it firmly. Size is omitted from some rows. Given values are once, few, many or a class for expanded clones.

TRBJ1-2,14,TRBV5-1,NA,TRBD1,CASSLQGANYGYTF,TGCGCCAGCAGCTTACAGGGGGCGAACTATGGCTACACCTTC
TRBJ1-6,16,TRBV5-1,NA,TRBD1,CASSSQTGRDNSPLHF,TGCGCCAGCAGCTCTCAGACAGGGCGGGATAATTCACCCCTCCACTTT
TRBJ1-6,13,TRBV27,NA,TRBD1,CATSDRGDSPLHF,TGTGCCACCAGTGACAGGGGAGATTCACCCCTCCACTTT
TRBJ2-2,14,TRBV2,NA,TRBD1,CASDRDREAGELFF,TGTGCCAGTGACCGGGACAGGGAAGCCGGGGAGCTGTTTTTT
TRBJ2-7,18,TRBV11-2,NA,TRBD1,CASSLELGTGIYSYEQYF,TGTGCCAGCAGCTTAGAATTGGGGACAGGAATCTACTCCTACGAGCAGTACTTC
TRBJ1-2,16,TRBV9,NA,NA,CASSARLYRGNYGYTF,TGTGCCAGCAGCGCCCGTTTGTATCGGGGGAACTATGGCTACACCTTC
TRBJ1-3,15,TRBV30,NA,NA,CAWRPGGRSGNTIYF,TGTGCCTGGAGGCCTGGGGGCCGCTCTGGAAACACCATATATTTT
TRBJ1-4,14,TRBV6-5,NA,TRBD1,CASSTGQGAGKLFF,TGTGCCAGCAGTACGGGACAGGGGGCCGGAAAACTGTTTTTT
TRBJ1-1,15,TRBV5-5,NA,NA,CASSLSWAAGTEAFF,TGTGCCAGCAGCTTAAGTTGGGCTGCGGGCACTGAAGCTTTCTTT
TRBJ1-3,16,TRBV5-4,NA,NA,CASSLGQSGAGNTIYF,TGTGCCAGCAGCTTGGGGCAGTCCGGGGCTGGAAACACCATATATTTT
TRBJ1-2,15,TRBV5-6,NA,TRBD1,CASSLTGGASGGYTF,TGTGCCAGCAGCTTGACAGGGGGCGCTTCCGGCGGCTACACCTTC
TRBJ2-3,15,TRBV9,NA,TRBD2,CASSPRGGPSDTQYF,TGTGCCAGCAGCCCCCGGGGGGGCCCGTCGGATACGCAGTATTTT
TRBJ2-7,13,TRBV12-3/TRBV12-4,NA,TRBD1,CAISRDSSYEQYF,TGTGCCATTAGCCGGGACAGCTCCTACGAGCAGTACTTC
TRBJ1-6,12,TRBV18,NA,NA,CASSPEDSPLHF,TGTGCCAGCTCACCAGAGGATTCACCCCTCCACTTT
TRBJ1-1,15,TRBV7-2,few,NA,CASSLLANPNTEAFF,TGTGCCAGCAGCTTACTGGCCAACCCGAACACTGAAGCTTTCTTT
TRBJ2-1,13,TRBV19,NA,NA,CASSNILGNEQFF,TGTGCCAGTAGTAACATCCTAGGCAATGAGCAGTTCTTC
TRBJ2-2,15,TRBV5-1,NA,NA,CASSSTLSHTGELFF,TGCGCCAGCAGCTCTACCCTAAGCCACACCGGGGAGCTGTTTTTT
TRBJ1-1,15,TRBV6-5,NA,NA,CASSYSRGAGTEAFF,TGTGCCAGCAGTTACTCGCGGGGGGCGGGCACTGAAGCTTTCTTT
TRBJ1-6,18,TRBV10-3,NA,NA,CAISESPTTGTYNSPLHF,TGTGCCATCAGTGAGTCGCCCACTACAGGGACCTATAATTCACCCCTCCACTTT
TRBJ1-4,11,TRBV4-1,NA,NA,CASSQELKLFF,TGCGCCAGCAGCCAAGAACTAAAACTGTTTTTT
TRBJ1-1,14,TRBV9,once,TRBD1,CASSVDRGGGEAFF,TGTGCCAGCAGCGTAGATCGAGGGGGCGGTGAAGCTTTCTTT
TRBJ2-7,14,TRBV5-1,NA,TRBD2,CASSLGGAVYEQYF,TGCGCCAGCAGCCTCGGGGGGGCGGTCTACGAGCAGTACTTC
TRBJ1-5,16,TRBV3-1/TRBV3-2,few,NA,CASSQESLRGNQPQHF,TGTGCCAGCAGCCAAGAGTCCCTTCGGGGCAATCAGCCCCAGCATTTT
TRBJ1-3,13,TRBV12-5,NA,NA,CASGLGQGNTIYF,TGTGCTAGTGGTTTGGGACAGGGAAACACCATATATTTT